This TCR beta chain derives from a study of graft-versus-host responses after intestinal transplantation (dated by TCRdb to about 2021). Regarding the complete study: Recipients received multivisceral, liver-intestinal, or isolated intestinal transplants. Anti-thymocyte globulin induction was given to all recipients, followed by maintenance tacrolimus and steroids for two to three years. After intestinal transplantation, graft-versus-host and host-versus-graft alloreactive T cell clones were followed in the graft, circulation and bone marrow using bulk TCR-beta CDR3 sequencing. Alloreactive clones were identified by sequencing pre-transplant mixed lymphocyte reaction products and comparing these products with unstimulated pre-transplant donor and recipient T cells. The cohort enrolled approximately 24 intestinal transplant recipients including one retransplant, and a few patients lacking pretransplant specimens were excluded. Donor T cell macrochimerism was defined as a peak of at least 4% donor T cells among recipient peripheral blood mononuclear cells. Rather than going through the commercial service, samples from a few later patients were sequenced in-house on an Illumina MiSeq and processed with MiXCR. Broader findings and caveats from the paper: In patients with donor T cell macrochimerism, the allografts had high GvH to HvG T cell clonal ratios. GvH clones were found in recipient bone marrow, and some of the GvH clones appeared earlier in ileal mucosa or blood, which is consistent with an intestinal mucosal origin. Peak levels of circulating GvH clones were associated with declines in HvG clones early after transplant. The conclusions were limited by the relatively low number and heterogeneity of the intestinal transplant patients.

Blood samples were collected up to 4 times in the first month after transplant and then at least monthly when available. About this clone: Its antigen is still unknown. Per-base qualities were not stored, and no clone one base away is much larger.

V loses 4 bases of germline sequence and J loses 6 bases, and the interval between the two ends is 10 bases. CDR1 and CDR2 are drawn from the germline V gene: MGHRA, YSYEKL. The CDR3 numbers 12 residues from cysteine through phenylalanine. Only the CDR3 DNA stays, 36 bases, in frame from base 1. The library was built by means of the immunoSEQ multiplex PCR assay. For most patients, genomic DNA was subjected to high-throughput TCR-beta CDR3 sequencing by Adaptive Biotechnologies. Regarding the original processing steps: TCR sequencing data were retrieved from Adaptive's ImmunoSEQ software for 15 to 20 patients, whereas a few other patients were processed with MiXCR and VDJtools. CDR3 nucleotide sequences shared between donor and recipient were removed because the origin of such sequences could not be assigned. Alloreactive clones required at least 2-fold expansion over unstimulated cells and minimum CFSE-low frequency of 0.002% (template counts) or 0.001% (read counts). Mappable clones were those detected in sequenced pre-transplant spleen, lymph node, or MLR CFSE-low populations of the donor or recipient. The cumulative frequency of alloreactive clones was calculated as a percentage of all sequences, weighted by copy number. Drawn from immuneACCESS, this table holds only the in-frame rearrangements with V and J called that TCRdb kept. Clones are partly lost; checked studies trace under half to an unresolved V gene and leave the rest unexplained. V, J and clone size are those of that table, while D and trimming were read from the DNA. The sample table records 95,000 or so clones; 90% of these occur just once. The ten largest clones capture about 16% of the sample.

Sample: PBMCs, taken roughly 410 days after intestinal transplant. This TCR was recovered from a human patient who received an intestinal transplant, so some T cells may come from the graft donor. Here the chain combines TRBV4-1 and TRBJ2-7; a confident D gene designation cannot be given. CDR3 region: CASSPPLGEQYF. Here is the DNA: TGCGCCAGCAGCCCCCCCCTTGGCGAGCAGTACTTC.